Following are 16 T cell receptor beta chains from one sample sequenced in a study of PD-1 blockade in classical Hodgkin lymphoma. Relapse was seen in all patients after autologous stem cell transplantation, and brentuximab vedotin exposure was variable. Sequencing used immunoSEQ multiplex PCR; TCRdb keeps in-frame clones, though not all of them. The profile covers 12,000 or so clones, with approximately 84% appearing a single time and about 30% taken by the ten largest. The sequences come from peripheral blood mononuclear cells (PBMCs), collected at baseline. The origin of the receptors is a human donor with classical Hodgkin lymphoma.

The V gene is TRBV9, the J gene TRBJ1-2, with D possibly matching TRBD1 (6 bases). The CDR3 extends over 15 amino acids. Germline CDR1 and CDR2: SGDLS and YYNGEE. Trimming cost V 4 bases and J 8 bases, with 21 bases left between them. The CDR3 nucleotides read TGTGCCAGCAGCTCCCGCAATCCGGGGGCCGGGGGCTACACCTTC. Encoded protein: CASSSRNPGAGGYTF.

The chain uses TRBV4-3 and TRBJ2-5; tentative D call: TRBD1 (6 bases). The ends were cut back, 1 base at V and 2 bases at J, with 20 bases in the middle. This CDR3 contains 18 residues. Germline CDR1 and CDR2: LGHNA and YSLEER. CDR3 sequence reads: CASSQGGHGVEGQETQYF. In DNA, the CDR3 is TGCGCCAGCAGCCAAGGGGGGCACGGGGTTGAGGGTCAAGAGACCCAGTACTTC.

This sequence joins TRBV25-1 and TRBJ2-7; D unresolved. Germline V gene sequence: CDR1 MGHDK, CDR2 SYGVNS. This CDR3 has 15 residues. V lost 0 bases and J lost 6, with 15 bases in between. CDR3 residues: CASSEYWADLGEQYF. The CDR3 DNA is TGTGCCAGCAGTGAATATTGGGCGGATTTGGGCGAGCAGTACTTC.

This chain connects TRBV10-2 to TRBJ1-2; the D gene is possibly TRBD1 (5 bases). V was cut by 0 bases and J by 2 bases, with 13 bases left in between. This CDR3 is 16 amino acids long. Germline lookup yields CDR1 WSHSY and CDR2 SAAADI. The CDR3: CASSESQGSLNYGYTF. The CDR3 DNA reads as TGCGCCAGCAGTGAGTCTCAGGGTTCCCTAAACTATGGCTACACCTTC.

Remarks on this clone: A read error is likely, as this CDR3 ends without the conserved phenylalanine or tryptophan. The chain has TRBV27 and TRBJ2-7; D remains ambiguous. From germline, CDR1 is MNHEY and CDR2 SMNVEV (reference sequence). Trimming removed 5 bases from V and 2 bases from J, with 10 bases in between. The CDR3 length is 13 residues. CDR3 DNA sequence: TGTGCCAGCAGTCGGCCAGGCACCTACGAGCAGTACCTC. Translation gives CASSRPGTYEQYL.

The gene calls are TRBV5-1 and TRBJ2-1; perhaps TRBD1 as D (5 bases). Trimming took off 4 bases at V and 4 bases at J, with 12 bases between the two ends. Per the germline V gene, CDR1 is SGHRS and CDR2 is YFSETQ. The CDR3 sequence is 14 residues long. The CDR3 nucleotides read TGCGCCAGCAGCCCCTCTACAGGTTACAATGAGCAGTTCTTC. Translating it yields CASSPSTGYNEQFF.

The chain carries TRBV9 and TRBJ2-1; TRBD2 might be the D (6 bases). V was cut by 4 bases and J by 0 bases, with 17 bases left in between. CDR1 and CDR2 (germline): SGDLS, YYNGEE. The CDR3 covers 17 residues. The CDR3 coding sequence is TGTGCCAGCAGCATCGGCGTAGCGGATAGCTCCTACAATGAGCAGTTCTTC. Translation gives CASSIGVADSSYNEQFF.

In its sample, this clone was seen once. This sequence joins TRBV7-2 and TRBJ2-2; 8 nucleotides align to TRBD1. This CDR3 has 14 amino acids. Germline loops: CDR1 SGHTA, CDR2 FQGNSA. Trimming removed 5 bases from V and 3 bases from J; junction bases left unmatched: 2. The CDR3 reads CASSLQGDTGELFF. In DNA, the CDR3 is TGTGCCAGCAGCCTACAGGGGGACACCGGGGAGCTGTTTTTT. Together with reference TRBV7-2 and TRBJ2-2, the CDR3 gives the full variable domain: GAGVSQSPSNKVTEKGKDVELRCDPISGHTALYWYRQSLGQGLEFLIYFQGNSAPDKSGLPSDRFSAERTGGSVSTLTIQRTQQEDSAVYLCASSLQGDTGELFFGEGSRLTVL.

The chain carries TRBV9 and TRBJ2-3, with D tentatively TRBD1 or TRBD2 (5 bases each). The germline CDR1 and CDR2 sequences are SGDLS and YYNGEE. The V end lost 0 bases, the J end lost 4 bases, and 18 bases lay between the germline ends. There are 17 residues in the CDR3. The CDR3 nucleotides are TGTGCCAGCAGCGTAGGGAACGGGGCCGGCCCTGCAGATACGCAGTATTTT. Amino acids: CASSVGNGAGPADTQYF.

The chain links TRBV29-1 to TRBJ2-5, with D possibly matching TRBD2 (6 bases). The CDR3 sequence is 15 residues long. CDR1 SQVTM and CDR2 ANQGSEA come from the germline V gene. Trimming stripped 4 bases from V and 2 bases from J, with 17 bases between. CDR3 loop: CSVVRIAGRQETQYF. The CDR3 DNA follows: TGCAGCGTTGTGAGGATTGCGGGGAGACAAGAGACCCAGTACTTC.

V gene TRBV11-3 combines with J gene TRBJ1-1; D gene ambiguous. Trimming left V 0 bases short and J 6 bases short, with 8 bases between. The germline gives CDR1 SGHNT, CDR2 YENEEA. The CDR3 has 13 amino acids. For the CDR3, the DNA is TGTGCCAGCAGCTTAGATCTATCAGCTGAAGCTTTCTTT. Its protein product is CASSLDLSAEAFF.

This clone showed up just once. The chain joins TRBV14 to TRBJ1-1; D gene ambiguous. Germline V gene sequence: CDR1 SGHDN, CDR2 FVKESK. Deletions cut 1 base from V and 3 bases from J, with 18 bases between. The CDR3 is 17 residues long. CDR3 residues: CASSQASRERGDTEAFF. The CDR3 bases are TGTGCCAGCAGCCAAGCGAGTAGGGAGCGAGGAGACACTGAAGCTTTCTTT.

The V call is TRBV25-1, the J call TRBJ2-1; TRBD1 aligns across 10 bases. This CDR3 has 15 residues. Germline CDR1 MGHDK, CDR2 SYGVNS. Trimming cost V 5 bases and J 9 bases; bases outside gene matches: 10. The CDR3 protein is CASSSPGTGALEQFF. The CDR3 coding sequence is TGTGCCAGCAGTTCTCCCGGGACAGGGGCGCTTGAGCAGTTCTTC.

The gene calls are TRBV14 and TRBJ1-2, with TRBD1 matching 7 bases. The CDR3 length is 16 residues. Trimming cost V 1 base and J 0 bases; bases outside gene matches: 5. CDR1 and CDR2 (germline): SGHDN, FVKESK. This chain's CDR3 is CASSQGGDRTNYGYTF. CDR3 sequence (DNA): TGTGCCAGCAGCCAAGGTGGGGACAGAACTAACTATGGCTACACCTTC.

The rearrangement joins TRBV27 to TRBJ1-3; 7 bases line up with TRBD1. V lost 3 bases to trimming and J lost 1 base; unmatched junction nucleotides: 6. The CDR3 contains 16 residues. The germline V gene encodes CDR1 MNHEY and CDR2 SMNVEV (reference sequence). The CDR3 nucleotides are TGTGCCAGCAGTTTTAGAAGGGGGCTATCTGGAAACACCATATATTTT. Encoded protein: CASSFRRGLSGNTIYF.

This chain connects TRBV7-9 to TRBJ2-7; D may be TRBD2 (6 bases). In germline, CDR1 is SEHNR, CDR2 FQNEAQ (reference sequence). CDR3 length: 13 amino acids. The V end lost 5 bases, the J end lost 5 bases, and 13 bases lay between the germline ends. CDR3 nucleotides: TGTGCCAGCAGCCGGGACTCGACCAACGAGCAGTACTTC. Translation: CASSRDSTNEQYF.